Detailed here is one T cell receptor (beta chain). Time point of the sample: patch test 1, 2 weeks after DPC sensitization. Treatment described: therapeutic diphenylcyclopropenone sensitization with weekly scalp DPC. TCRdb re-called the RACE reads through MiXCR, storing one row per CDR3 protein. The sample shows about 360,000 distinct CDR3 sequences, roughly 4.8% of them seen only once. The record originates from a study of human T cells and chemical hapten exposure. Germline lookup yields CDR1 DFQATT and CDR2 SNEGSKA (reference sequence). The trim removed 6 bases at V and 7 bases at J, leaving 8 bases unmatched. There are 13 residues in the CDR3.

The specimen was whole blood, collected in connection with sensitization to the hapten diphenylcyclopropenone (DPC). The chain has TRBV20-1 and TRBJ1-5; the match to TRBD1 covers 8 bases. This receptor was taken from a woman aged 45-65 years with alopecia areata. Some clones in this sample may be carry-over from other donors' samples. CDR3 loop: CSAQRQGQQPQHF. CDR3 coding DNA: TGCAGTGCCCAAAGACAGGGGCAACAGCCCCAGCATTTT.